The 22 T cell receptor beta chains in this list originate from one sample, sequenced in a study of control samples from healthy donors and cancer patients. Assay: immunoSEQ multiplex PCR; the TCRdb copy retains only in-frame clones and omits some. The sample comprises some 74,000 clones, around 93% of which are singletons, and about 2.7% rests with the top ten. The sample taken for sequencing was blood. The receptor set was obtained from a woman under 40 in good health.

The chain couples TRBV3-1 (or the pseudogene TRBV3-2) to TRBJ1-3; D remains ambiguous. V dropped 0 bases and J dropped 4 bases, with 7 bases sitting between them. Germline V CDR1 and CDR2: LGHDT, YNNKEL (reference sequence). CDR3 length equals 14 residues. The CDR3 coding sequence is TGTGCCAGCAGCCAAGATTGGACCGGAAACACCATATATTTT. This codes for CASSQDWTGNTIYF.

The chain carries TRBV6-6 and TRBJ1-1; 7 bases are shared with TRBD1. The germline V gene encodes CDR1 MNHNY and CDR2 SVGAGI (reference sequence). CDR3 size: 14 residues. Trimming at V came to 6 bases and at J to 3 bases, leaving 7 bases not matched to a gene. CDR3 nucleotides: TGTGCCAGCAGCGGACAGGCGGGGCACACTGAAGCTTTCTTT. Amino acid sequence: CASSGQAGHTEAFF.

The chain is built from TRBV11-3 and TRBJ2-7, with D maybe TRBD1 (5 bases). Trimming took off 5 bases at V and 2 bases at J, with 7 bases between the two ends. The germline V gene has CDR1 SGHNT and CDR2 YENEEA. The CDR3 sequence is 12 residues long. CDR3 in amino acids: CASSDSPYEQYV. The CDR3 DNA reads TGTGCCAGCAGCGACAGCCCCTACGAGCAGTACGTC.

In regard to this clone: Other nucleotide sequences from this sample produce the same CDR3. The V and J genes are TRBV28 and TRBJ1-4; TRBD1 might be the D (5 bases). This CDR3 contains 14 residues. V dropped 8 bases and J dropped 3 bases, with 13 bases sitting between them. From germline, CDR1 is MDHEN and CDR2 SYDVKM. The CDR3 is CASGGGRANEKLFF. The CDR3, as DNA: TGTGCCAGCGGGGGGGGTCGGGCTAATGAAAAACTGTTTTTT. The full variable domain, its missing parts supplied by reference TRBV28 and TRBJ1-4, is DVKVTQSSRYLVKRTGEKVFLECVQDMDHENMFWYRQDPGLGLRLIYFSYDVKMKEKGDIPEGYSVSREKKERFSLILESASTNQTSMYLCASGGGRANEKLFFGSGTQLSVL.

The chain joins TRBV2 to TRBJ2-3, with D perhaps TRBD1 or TRBD2 (5 bases each). In germline, CDR1 is SNHLY, CDR2 FYNNEI. This CDR3 contains 13 residues. Trimming cost V 3 bases and J 4 bases, with 8 bases left between them. The CDR3 loop is CASSDWGSDTQYF. The CDR3 DNA reads TGTGCCAGCAGTGACTGGGGGTCAGATACGCAGTATTTT.

With regard to this clone: Additional DNA sequences in this sample encode the identical CDR3. The V gene is TRBV5-4, the J gene TRBJ2-5, with TRBD2 identical over 7 bases. The CDR3 extends over 16 amino acids. Germline V lookup: CDR1 SGHNT, CDR2 YYREEE (reference sequence). V shed 2 bases and J 0 bases; nucleotides not matched to a gene: 7. CDR3 loop: CASSFGGGGYQETQYF. The CDR3 region has the DNA TGTGCCAGCAGCTTTGGTGGGGGAGGGTACCAAGAGACCCAGTACTTC.

The rearrangement links TRBV6-5 to TRBJ2-4, with 11 bases identical to TRBD2. Germline values: CDR1 MNHEY, CDR2 SVGAGI. The CDR3 is 15 amino acids. Trimming at V came to 6 bases and at J to 7 bases, leaving 8 bases not matched to a gene. DNA of the CDR3: TGTGCCAGCAGAGGAACTAGCGGGGGTGACAACATTCAGTACTTC. The encoded protein is CASRGTSGGDNIQYF.

The chain is built from TRBV7-3 and TRBJ2-3; 10 nucleotides align to TRBD2. The V segment lost 0 bases and the J segment 1 base; nucleotides outside the gene matches: 4. There are 17 residues in the CDR3. CDR1 and CDR2 (germline): SGHTA, FQGTGA. The CDR3 loop is CASSLTVLAGGTDTQYF. In DNA form, the CDR3 reads TGTGCCAGCAGCTTAACTGTCCTAGCGGGGGGCACAGATACGCAGTATTTT.

The J gene is TRBJ1-3, the V gene TRBV4-1; D might be TRBD1 (5 bases). The ends were cut back, 4 bases at V and 1 base at J, with 20 bases in the middle. Looked up from germline, CDR1 is MGHRA and CDR2 is YSYEKL. The CDR3 has 18 residues. This chain's CDR3 is CASSPYRTKGNSGNTIYF. As DNA, the CDR3 is TGCGCCAGCAGCCCCTATCGTACGAAGGGGAATTCTGGAAACACCATATATTTT.

The chain is built from TRBV5-6 and TRBJ1-5, with TRBD1 matching 7 bases. V lost 2 bases and J lost 2; bases outside the gene matches: 7. The CDR3 runs to 16 residues. CDR1 SGHDT and CDR2 YYEEEE come from the germline V gene. The CDR3: CASSFLGGRGNQPQHF. As DNA, the CDR3 is TGTGCCAGCAGCTTTTTAGGGGGCCGGGGCAATCAGCCCCAGCATTTT.

The chain employs TRBV28 and TRBJ2-1; tentative D call: TRBD1 (7 bases). The CDR3 runs 16 residues. Trimming left V 1 base short and J 4 bases short, with 14 bases between. Germline assignment: CDR1 MDHEN and CDR2 SYDVKM. The CDR3 DNA reads TGTGCCAGCAGTTTATCGGGGGACAGACTTTACAATGAGCAGTTCTTC. Translated: CASSLSGDRLYNEQFF.

The chain couples TRBV5-1 to TRBJ1-1; 7 bases map to TRBD1. After removal of 5 bases from V and 0 bases from J, the junction contained 13 bases not matched to a gene. There are 17 residues in the CDR3. Germline-derived CDR1 and CDR2 are SGHRS and YFSETQ. The CDR3 is CASRGGATGKVNTEAFF. The CDR3 DNA reads TGCGCCAGCAGAGGGGGGGCGACAGGGAAGGTGAACACTGAAGCTTTCTTT.

This clone was counted once. CDR3 residues: CASSELGLNSNQPQHF. The CDR3 region has the DNA TGTGCCAGCAGTGAATTAGGACTGAATAGCAATCAGCCCCAGCATTTT. This rearrangement joins TRBV6-1 to TRBJ1-5; D is unclear. The CDR3 has 16 residues. V was trimmed by 2 bases and J by 0 bases, leaving 11 bases between them. Germline values: CDR1 MNHNS, CDR2 SASEGT.

The V and J genes are TRBV5-4 and TRBJ1-1, with D perhaps matching TRBD1 (6 bases). Per germline, CDR1 SGHNT and CDR2 YYREEE (reference sequence). V was shortened by 0 bases and J by 1 base, with 13 bases between the two germline ends. The CDR3 loop spans 16 amino acids. CDR3 in DNA: TGTGCCAGCAGCTTGGCCCCCGGGACAAAGAACACTGAAGCTTTCTTT. Protein sequence: CASSLAPGTKNTEAFF.

With regard to this clone: Other DNA sequences from this sample encode an identical CDR3 as well. The chain employs TRBV6-2 or TRBV6-3 and TRBJ2-5; the D is unclear. This CDR3 contains 12 residues. V was shortened by 1 base and J by 1 base, with 1 base between the two germline ends. Germline values: CDR1 MNHEY, CDR2 SVGEGT. The CDR3 protein is CASSYFQETQYF. The CDR3 bases are TGTGCCAGCAGTTACTTCCAAGAGACCCAGTACTTC.

The rearrangement joins TRBV4-1 to TRBJ2-7; D remains ambiguous. Germline CDR1 and CDR2: MGHRA and YSYEKL. The CDR3 has 13 amino acids. Trimming pared 3 bases from V and 2 bases from J, leaving 8 bases between. CDR3 sequence (DNA): TGCGCCAGCAGCCAGGGATTACCCTACGAGCAGTACTTC. Protein sequence: CASSQGLPYEQYF.

The chain recombines TRBV28 with TRBJ2-7; no clear D. V lost 2 bases and J lost 0, with 8 bases in between. Germline CDR1 MDHEN, CDR2 SYDVKM. The CDR3 loop spans 14 amino acids. CDR3 in amino acids: CASSLQAVSYEQYF. The CDR3 DNA sequence: TGTGCCAGCAGTTTACAGGCAGTCTCCTACGAGCAGTACTTC.

This chain links TRBV9 with TRBJ1-4; D is unresolved. This CDR3 is built from 13 residues. V was shortened by 3 bases and J by 8 bases, with 11 bases between the two germline ends. The V gene's germline CDR1 is SGDLS and CDR2 YYNGEE. Here the CDR3 DNA reads TGTGCCAGCAGCGCTCCCGCCGGGGAAAAACTGTTTTTT. Protein sequence: CASSAPAGEKLFF.

V and J are TRBV27 and TRBJ1-1, with D maybe TRBD1 (5 bases). Germline V gene data show CDR1 as MNHEY and CDR2 as SMNVEV (reference sequence). The ends were cut back, 0 bases at V and 4 bases at J, with 15 bases in the middle. The CDR3 sequence is 16 residues long. The CDR3 DNA follows: TGTGCCAGCAGTTTATCCCCGGTGTTAAGGGGCACTGAAGCTTTCTTT. Protein sequence: CASSLSPVLRGTEAFF.

This clone occurred once. This chain links TRBV4-1 with TRBJ1-1; 7 bases are shared with TRBD1. After removal of 9 bases from V and 0 bases from J, the junction contained 10 bases not matched to a gene. The CDR3 length is 15 residues. Germline CDR1 is MGHRA and CDR2 is YSYEKL. CDR3 sequence reads: CASEPRTGLNTEAFF. The DNA for the CDR3 is TGCGCCAGTGAACCCCGGACAGGTCTGAACACTGAAGCTTTCTTT.

V usage is TRBV5-4 and J usage is TRBJ2-2; D is perhaps TRBD1 (6 bases). Trimming took off 5 bases at V and 2 bases at J, with 19 bases between the two ends. This CDR3 comprises 17 residues. The germline V gene encodes CDR1 SGHNT and CDR2 YYREEE (reference sequence). CDR3 DNA: TGTGCCAGCAGTCTCATGACCACCGGGACAAACACCGGGGAGCTGTTTTTT. This encodes CASSLMTTGTNTGELFF. Drawing the rest from reference TRBV5-4 and TRBJ2-2, the complete variable domain is ETGVTQSPTHLIKTRGQQVTLRCSSQSGHNTVSWYQQALGQGPQFIFQYYREEENGRGNFPPRFSGLQFPNYSSELNVNALELDDSALYLCASSLMTTGTNTGELFFGEGSRLTVL.

Only one count was recorded for this clone. The chain has TRBV10-3 and TRBJ2-3, with D unclear. Germline values: CDR1 ENHRY, CDR2 SYGVKD. This CDR3 is built from 16 residues. V was pared by 3 bases and J by 0 bases, with 13 bases between. In nucleotides, the CDR3 is TGTGCCATCAGTGACGGTACTCGTGCTAGCACAGATACGCAGTATTTT. This gives the protein CAISDGTRASTDTQYF.